This T cell receptor beta chain was profiled in a study of cytomegalovirus exposure and HLA in healthy donors. 13 Jbeta primers and 60 Vbeta primers were used for the PCR. Method: immunoSEQ multiplex PCR; TCRdb's copy keeps in-frame clones and lacks some. The table includes around 200,000 clones, around 86% detected once. This CDR3 region has 16 residues. The V gene end was trimmed by 6 bases and the J gene end by 9 bases; junction bases not matched to a gene: 15. The germline V gene has CDR1 MDHEN and CDR2 SYDVKM. The sequencing input was PBMCs. This chain joins TRBV28 and TRBJ2-1, with 9 bases lining up with TRBD1. The clonotype originates from a woman under 30 in good health and CMV-seronegative. CDR3 amino acids: CASSPIGGTGRVEQFF. As DNA, the CDR3 is TGTGCCAGCAGCCCCATCGGTGGGACAGGGAGGGTTGAGCAGTTCTTC.